This paragraph reports one T cell receptor (beta chain). What it recognizes is unknown. TCRdb's copy holds only in-frame clones and misses some; the assay was immunoSEQ multiplex PCR. The sample records about 160,000 clones, about 80% being singletons. This record belongs to a study of cytotoxic CD8 clonotypes in ibrutinib-treated CLL. In the study overall: Partial response occurred in roughly 24 patients and complete response in 2; at median about 70 months, around 14 remained remitted and roughly twelve progressed. Broader study findings: Clonality went up at ibrutinib response and then declined back toward baseline at progression. Baseline clonality was higher than in age-matched healthy donors and moved in step with circulating CD8+ T-cell counts.

The CDR3 has 16 amino acids. CDR1 is SGHRS and CDR2 is YFSETQ in the germline V gene. V lost 2 bases and J lost 4, with 17 bases in between. The sequencing here drew on PBMCs, taken after 24 months of ibrutinib treatment. The sequence was collected from a human donor with chronic lymphocytic leukemia. This sequence joins TRBV5-1 and TRBJ2-3, with TRBD2 as a possible D gene (6 bases). CDR3 in amino acids: CASSFGTVRSADTQYF. The CDR3 coding sequence is TGCGCCAGCAGCTTCGGGACTGTACGAAGCGCAGATACGCAGTATTTT.